These 13 T cell receptor beta chains were all obtained from the same sample, sequenced in a study of blood T cell repertoires in COVID-19. The protocol was immunoSEQ multiplex PCR, while the TCRdb copy is restricted to in-frame clones and leaves out a portion. Seen here are 65,000 to 80,000 clones, around 86% observed once, and the top ten hold 6.5% to 9.5%. The source material was peripheral blood. These receptors all come from a man aged 50-59 years with active COVID-19.

The chain combines TRBV4-3 with TRBJ1-2, with D maybe TRBD1 (6 bases). The CDR3 covers 15 residues. Germline V lookup: CDR1 LGHNA, CDR2 YSLEER. The germline V and J ends were trimmed by 0 bases and 4 bases, with 12 bases remaining between them. Written as DNA, the CDR3 is TGCGCCAGCAGCCAAGATCCGACAGGACTCTATGGCTACACCTTC. Its translation: CASSQDPTGLYGYTF.

The chain joins TRBV24-1 to TRBJ2-7; 9 bases map to TRBD1. V was clipped by 4 bases and J by 0 bases; unmatched bases: 6. The CDR3 spans 16 residues. Germline V gene lookup returns CDR1 KGHDR and CDR2 SFDVKD. CDR3 amino acids: CATSEGRDRVSYEQYF. DNA for the CDR3: TGTGCCACCAGTGAGGGAAGGGACAGGGTCTCCTACGAGCAGTACTTC.

The V and J genes are TRBV5-1 and TRBJ1-2; D gene unclear. Germline values: CDR1 SGHRS, CDR2 YFSETQ. The CDR3 has 12 amino acids. With 5 bases removed from V and 8 bases from J, the gap between germline ends came to 13 bases. Here the CDR3 reads CASRTRGGGYTF. The CDR3 DNA follows: TGCGCCAGCAGGACCCGGGGTGGCGGCTACACCTTC.

DNA for the CDR3: TGTGCCAGTAGTCGCAGGGGTATTGGTGGCTACACCTTC. Translated: CASSRRGIGGYTF. This chain links TRBV19 with TRBJ1-2; possible D gene TRBD1, 6 bases. Germline CDR1 LNHDA, CDR2 SQIVND (reference sequence). The CDR3 sequence is 13 residues long. Trimming removed 5 bases at V and 7 bases at J, with 14 bases between.

The chain couples TRBV28 to TRBJ1-2, with 11 bases lining up with TRBD1. Germline loops: CDR1 MDHEN, CDR2 SYDVKM. This CDR3 region has 15 residues. After removal of 4 bases from V and 8 bases from J, the junction contained 9 bases not matched to a gene. The CDR3 coding sequence is TGTGCCAGCAGTTCGACCGGGACAGGGGGAGACGGCTACACCTTC. Translation gives CASSSTGTGGDGYTF.

The chain has TRBV28 and TRBJ2-7, with D possibly TRBD2 on 6 matching bases. CDR1 and CDR2 from the germline V gene are MDHEN and SYDVKM. V shed 8 bases and J shed 0 bases, with 14 bases lying between them. There are 14 residues in the CDR3. CDR3 nucleotides: TGTGCCAGCTTTGCGGGGAGGAGCTCCTACGAGCAGTACTTC. Protein: CASFAGRSSYEQYF.

This clone was found once. The genes are TRBV30 and TRBJ1-4, with a tentative D call TRBD1 (6 bases). V was trimmed by 6 bases and J by 3 bases, leaving 14 bases between them. The CDR3 is 14 amino acids. Germline V CDR1 and CDR2: GTSNPN, SVGIG (reference sequence). The CDR3 sequence is CACQTGWSNEKLFF. In DNA form, the CDR3 reads TGTGCCTGTCAAACAGGGTGGTCTAATGAAAAACTGTTTTTT.

The V call is TRBV21-1, the J call TRBJ2-3; no DNA check was done on the table's D call, TRBD2. TRBV21-1 counts as a pseudogene. This CDR3 comprises 19 residues. CDR3 sequence reads: CASSIRTSGSIPTTDTQYF. The CDR3 DNA reads as TGTGCCAGCAGCATACGGACTAGCGGGAGTATCCCCACTACAGATACGCAGTATTTT.

This clone was observed once. The junction and the germline gene differ at one end; a read error may be behind it. The chain employs TRBV7-7 and TRBJ2-1; 10 bases are a match to TRBD2. CDR3 length: 15 amino acids. Germline assignment: CDR1 SSHAT and CDR2 FNYEAQ (reference sequence). This CDR3 is CASSLGPSGGDEQFF. The DNA of the CDR3 is TGTGCTAGCAGCTTAGGGCCTAGCGGGGGTGATGAGCAGTTCTTC.

The V and J genes are TRBV28 and TRBJ1-2; 12 bases are shared with TRBD1. Unmatched junction bases numbered 7, after V lost 8 bases and J lost 0 bases. Germline lookup yields CDR1 MDHEN and CDR2 SYDVKM. CDR3 length: 16 residues. CDR3 loop: CASLGTGGTANYGYTF. Here the CDR3 DNA reads TGTGCCAGCCTCGGGACAGGGGGCACGGCTAACTATGGCTACACCTTC.

This clone was seen a few times. V is TRBV28 and J is TRBJ2-7, with TRBD1 matching 11 bases. This CDR3 has 15 amino acids. V was clipped by 5 bases and J by 2 bases; unmatched bases: 5. Per the germline V gene, CDR1 is MDHEN and CDR2 is SYDVKM. This CDR3 reads CASSKPGQGAYEQYF. The DNA of the CDR3 is TGTGCCAGCAGTAAACCGGGACAGGGGGCCTACGAGCAGTACTTC.

This clone is a singleton in its sample. The J gene is TRBJ1-3, the V gene TRBV3-1 (or the pseudogene TRBV3-2); possible D gene TRBD1, 5 bases. The V gene's germline CDR1 is LGHDT and CDR2 YNNKEL (reference sequence). V lost 0 bases and J 1 base, leaving 7 bases between the germline ends. The CDR3 extends over 15 amino acids. As DNA, the CDR3 is TGTGCCAGCAGCCAAGATCCAGGGTCTGGAAACACCATATATTTT. Amino acids: CASSQDPGSGNTIYF.

The chain has TRBV6-6 and TRBJ2-3; D is perhaps TRBD2 (9 bases). Germline V lookup: CDR1 MNHNY, CDR2 SVGAGI (reference sequence). Trimming cost V 7 bases and J 6 bases, with 23 bases left between them. The CDR3 covers 16 residues. The CDR3 reads CASTRGRGGSGDTQYF. For the CDR3, the DNA is TGTGCCAGCACCAGGGGGCGGGGGGGATCCGGCGATACGCAGTATTTT.